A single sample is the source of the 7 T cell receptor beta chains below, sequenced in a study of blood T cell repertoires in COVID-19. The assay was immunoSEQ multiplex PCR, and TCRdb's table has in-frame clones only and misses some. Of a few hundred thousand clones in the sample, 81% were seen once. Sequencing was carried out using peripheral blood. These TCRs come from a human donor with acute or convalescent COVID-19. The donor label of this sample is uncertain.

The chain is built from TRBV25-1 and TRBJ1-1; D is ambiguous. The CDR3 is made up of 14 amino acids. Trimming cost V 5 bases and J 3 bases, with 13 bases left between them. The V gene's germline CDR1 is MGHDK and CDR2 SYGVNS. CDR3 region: CASSSLLQDTEAFF. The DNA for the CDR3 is TGTGCCAGCAGTTCCCTCCTTCAGGACACTGAAGCTTTCTTT.

CDR3 region: CASSPDQGGYGYTF. In nucleotides, the CDR3 is TGTGCCAGCAGCCCCGATCAGGGAGGCTATGGCTACACCTTC. This chain connects TRBV2 to TRBJ1-2, with D possibly being TRBD1 (5 bases). The CDR3 loop spans 14 amino acids. The V and J ends lost 6 bases and 4 bases respectively, with 15 bases between them. Germline values: CDR1 SNHLY, CDR2 FYNNEI.

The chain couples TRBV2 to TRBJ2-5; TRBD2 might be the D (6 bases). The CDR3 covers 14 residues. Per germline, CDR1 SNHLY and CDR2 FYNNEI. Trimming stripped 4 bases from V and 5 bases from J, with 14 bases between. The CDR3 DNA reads TGTGCCAGCAGTGGACTAGTACGAGGGGAGACCCAGTACTTC. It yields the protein CASSGLVRGETQYF.

CDR3 protein: CAGLLRDANYGYTF. CDR3 sequence (DNA): TGTGCCGGACTATTAAGGGATGCGAACTATGGCTACACCTTC. The rearrangement links TRBV21-1 to TRBJ1-2. TRBV21-1 is deemed a pseudogene. This CDR3 contains 14 residues.

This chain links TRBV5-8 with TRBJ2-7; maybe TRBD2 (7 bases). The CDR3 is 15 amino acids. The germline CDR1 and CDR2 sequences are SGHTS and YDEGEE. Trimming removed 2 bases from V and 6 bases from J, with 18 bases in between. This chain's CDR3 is CASSFGRGARGEQYF. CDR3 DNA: TGTGCCAGCAGCTTTGGTCGGGGGGCAAGGGGCGAGCAGTACTTC.

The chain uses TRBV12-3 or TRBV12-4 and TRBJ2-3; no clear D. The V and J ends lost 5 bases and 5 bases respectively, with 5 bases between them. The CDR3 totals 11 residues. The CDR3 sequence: CASSKRDTQYF. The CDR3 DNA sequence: TGTGCCAGCAGTAAGCGAGATACGCAGTATTTT.

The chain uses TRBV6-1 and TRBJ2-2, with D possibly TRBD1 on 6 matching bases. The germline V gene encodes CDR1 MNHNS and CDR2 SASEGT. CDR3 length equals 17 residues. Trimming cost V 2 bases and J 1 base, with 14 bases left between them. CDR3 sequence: CASSEIRGSGNTGELFF. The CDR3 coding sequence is TGTGCCAGCAGTGAAATAAGGGGGTCCGGGAACACCGGGGAGCTGTTTTTT.